Below are 24 T cell receptor beta chains sequenced from a single sample in a study of T cells in Graves' hyperthyroidism and ophthalmopathy. RNA transcripts were the template for amplifying TCR beta CDR3 regions. The HTBI primer set served for first-round RT-PCR of the TCR CDR3. TCRdb processed the multiplex PCR reads anew with MiXCR; each CDR3 protein has one entry. The sample has around 800,000 distinct CDR3 sequences, roughly 37% seen once; the top ten hold 7% to 10%. The sequenced material came from blood. Receptors were obtained from a man aged 18 to 29 with Graves' hyperthyroidism.

The chain employs TRBV10-3 and TRBJ1-2; tentative D call: TRBD1 (5 bases). This CDR3 spans 15 amino acids. Germline V lookup: CDR1 ENHRY, CDR2 SYGVKD. The V and J ends lost 10 bases and 8 bases respectively, with 26 bases between them. CDR3 sequence: CASSPQAESYGGYTF. CDR3 DNA sequence: TGTGCCAGCTCACCACAGGCGGAGTCGTATGGAGGCTACACCTTC.

A few counts support this clonotype. Since no conserved phenylalanine or tryptophan closes the CDR3, a read error is the likely cause. This chain joins TRBV12-3 or TRBV12-4 and TRBJ1-2; D might be TRBD1 (6 bases). Trimming took 5 bases from V and 2 from J, leaving 6 bases between them. The length of the CDR3 is 12 residues. DNA of the CDR3: TGTGCCAGCAGTGGGACAAACTATGGCTACACCCTC. Translating gives CASSGTNYGYTL.

This clonotype was seen a few times. This chain uses TRBV5-4 with TRBJ2-7, with D perhaps TRBD1 (5 bases). The CDR3 is made up of 13 amino acids. Deletions cut 4 bases from V and 0 bases from J, with 8 bases between. Germline lookup yields CDR1 SGHNT and CDR2 YYREEE (reference sequence). The CDR3 loop reads CASSRQRSYEQYF. The CDR3, as DNA: TGTGCCAGCAGCAGACAGCGCTCCTACGAGCAGTACTTC.

This clonotype has a count of ten or more. This sequence joins TRBV29-1 and TRBJ1-4; TRBD1 might be the D (6 bases). The germline V gene encodes CDR1 SQVTM and CDR2 ANQGSEA. CDR3 size: 13 residues. The V end lost 6 bases, the J end lost 2 bases, and 10 bases lay between the germline ends. CDR3: CSVVTGTNEKLFF. CDR3 nucleotides: TGCAGCGTCGTAACAGGGACTAATGAAAAACTGTTTTTT.

As concerns this clonotype: With a much larger clone just one base away, this may be a read error. The gene calls are TRBV10-3 and TRBJ1-5, with TRBD1 as a possible D gene (5 bases). The CDR3 runs to 14 residues. Germline loops: CDR1 ENHRY, CDR2 SYGVKD. V was clipped by 6 bases and J by 8 bases, with 17 bases between them. The DNA for the CDR3 is TGTGCCATCAGCTCGATCGGGGACTGGGAGCCCCAGCATTTT. It codes for CAISSIGDWEPQHF.

On this clonotype itself: One base away lies a much larger clone, so this may be a sequencing read error. V gene TRBV19 combines with J gene TRBJ2-5; tentative D call: TRBD1 (5 bases). The V end was cut by 3 bases, the J end by 6 bases, with 11 bases between. The germline gives CDR1 LNHDA, CDR2 SQIVND (reference sequence). This CDR3 region has 13 residues. Here the CDR3 reads CASSIARVQTQYF. DNA for the CDR3: TGTGCCAGTAGTATCGCCAGGGTACAGACCCAGTACTTC.

This clonotype was recorded at least ten times. The chain uses TRBV7-2 and TRBJ2-5; tentatively, D is TRBD2 (5 bases). CDR1 and CDR2 from the germline V gene are SGHTA and FQGNSA. V was pared by 8 bases and J by 0 bases, with 10 bases between. The CDR3 runs 13 residues. The CDR3 DNA reads as TGTGCCAGCCTGGTAGCGTACCAAGAGACCCAGTACTTC. Translating it yields CASLVAYQETQYF.

The rearrangement links TRBV6-5 to TRBJ1-5; no definite D call. The CDR3 spans 14 residues. V shed 2 bases and J shed 5 bases, with 10 bases lying between them. Per germline, CDR1 MNHEY and CDR2 SVGAGI. The CDR3 reads CASSYPTAHQPQHF. Here the CDR3 DNA reads TGTGCCAGCAGTTACCCGACGGCTCATCAGCCCCAGCATTTT.

This clonotype was recorded once. It may be a read error: a sequence one base away is much more abundant. The chain uses TRBV10-3 and TRBJ1-6; 8 nucleotides line up with TRBD1. After removal of 6 bases from V and 6 bases from J, the junction contained 10 bases not matched to a gene. CDR1 and CDR2 from the germline V gene are ENHRY and SYGVKD. The CDR3 has 16 residues. The CDR3 here is CAISLKSGQGNSPLHF. The CDR3 DNA is TGTGCCATCAGCCTTAAGAGCGGACAGGGTAATTCACCCCTCCACTTT.

This clonotype was seen more than once but under ten times. J is TRBJ1-1 and V is TRBV6-1; D may be TRBD1 (6 bases). The CDR3 loop spans 13 amino acids. Germline V gene lookup returns CDR1 MNHNS and CDR2 SASEGT. Trimming removed 1 base from V and 12 bases from J, with 15 bases in between. CDR3 DNA: TGTGCCAGCAGTGAAGGGGACCCCAGGGGAACTTTCTTT. Translated: CASSEGDPRGTFF.

In regard to this clonotype: This may come from a read error, since a much larger clone is one base off. The chain uses TRBV19 and TRBJ1-5, with D possibly being TRBD1 (6 bases). Looked up from germline, CDR1 is LNHDA and CDR2 is SQIVND (reference sequence). V shed 4 bases and J shed 1 base, with 14 bases lying between them. This CDR3 comprises 16 residues. The CDR3 nucleotides read TGTGCCAGTAGTAAAGGGTGGCAGGGGAGCAATCAGCCCCAGCATTTT. Translation gives CASSKGWQGSNQPQHF.

This clonotype was detected many times. V usage is TRBV7-3 and J usage is TRBJ2-5; 10 bases agree with TRBD1. The germline gives CDR1 SGHTA, CDR2 FQGTGA. Unmatched junction bases numbered 10, after V lost 5 bases and J lost 7 bases. This CDR3 has 15 amino acids. The CDR3 DNA sequence: TGTGCCAGCAGCCCCGGGACAGGGGAACAGGGGACCCAGTACTTC. It specifies CASSPGTGEQGTQYF.

A note on this clonotype: A read error may account for a junction end that differs from germline. The chain recombines TRBV7-2 with TRBJ2-7, with a possible D match to TRBD2 (5 bases). Germline values: CDR1 SGHTA, CDR2 FQGNSA. This CDR3 comprises 12 residues. Here the CDR3 DNA reads TGTGCCGGCAGCTTGGAGGACTACGAGCAGTACTTC. Encoded protein: CAGSLEDYEQYF.

The table lists this clonotype with a few counts. The chain combines TRBV20-1 with TRBJ2-5; 9 bases are shared with TRBD1. Looked up from germline, CDR1 is DFQATT and CDR2 is SNEGSKA (reference sequence). The CDR3 is 13 residues long. Trimming at V came to 6 bases and at J to 5 bases, leaving 7 bases not matched to a gene. In DNA form, the CDR3 reads TGCAGTGCGAGGGACAGGGATTGGGAGACCCAGTACTTC. Encoded protein: CSARDRDWETQYF.

A few counts support this clonotype. A much more abundant neighbour one base away suggests this may be a read error. The chain joins TRBV9 to TRBJ2-6; D is ambiguous. CDR1 and CDR2 from the germline V gene are SGDLS and YYNGEE. CDR3 size: 13 residues. Between the trimmed V and J ends, which lost 2 bases and 3 bases, there was a span of 3 bases. CDR3 nucleotide sequence: TGTGCCAGCAGCGTCTTTGGGGCCAACGTCCTGACTTTC. Encoded protein: CASSVFGANVLTF.

This clonotype was detected ten times or more. The gene calls are TRBV9 and TRBJ1-6; 7 nucleotides align to TRBD1. CDR3 length: 14 residues. Per germline, CDR1 SGDLS and CDR2 YYNGEE. With 3 bases clipped from V and 7 bases from J, the junction kept 4 bases outside the gene matches. The CDR3 coding sequence is TGTGCCAGCAGCGGACAGGGTACCAATTCACCCCTCCACTTT. Encoded protein: CASSGQGTNSPLHF.

The chain combines TRBV7-6 with TRBJ1-2; weak D call: TRBD1 (6 bases). The CDR3 totals 14 residues. Germline assignment: CDR1 SGHVS and CDR2 FNYEAQ. V was clipped by 5 bases and J by 10 bases, with 20 bases between them. CDR3 bases: TGTGCCAGCAGCCCCACAGGAGGGGGTTCCCCCTACACCTTC. Its protein is CASSPTGGGSPYTF.

The rearrangement links TRBV7-3 to TRBJ1-1; TRBD1 aligns across 8 bases. This CDR3 spans 13 amino acids. With 5 bases clipped from V and 8 bases from J, the junction kept 7 bases outside the gene matches. The germline V gene encodes CDR1 SGHTA and CDR2 FQGTGA. In DNA, the CDR3 is TGTGCCAGCAGCACGACAGGGGCGGACGAAGCTTTCTTT. It translates to CASSTTGADEAFF.

V gene TRBV11-1 combines with J gene TRBJ2-7; 9 nucleotides match TRBD1. The junction had 4 bases not matched to a gene; V was cut back by 1 base and J by 3 bases. The V gene's germline CDR1 is SGHAT and CDR2 FQDESV (reference sequence). This CDR3 is built from 15 residues. The CDR3 sequence is CASSLDGDRDYEQYF. Written as DNA, the CDR3 is TGTGCCAGCAGCTTAGACGGGGACAGGGACTACGAGCAGTACTTC.

This clonotype was picked up a small number of times. CDR3 amino acids: CASSSARDNGKLFF. CDR3 coding DNA: TGCGCCAGCAGCTCCGCCCGGGACAACGGAAAACTGTTTTTT. V gene TRBV5-1 combines with J gene TRBJ1-4, with TRBD1 as a possible D gene (6 bases). Germline values: CDR1 SGHRS, CDR2 YFSETQ. The CDR3 sequence is 14 residues long. Deletions cut 3 bases from V and 10 bases from J, with 16 bases between. Looking up the rest from reference TRBV5-1 and TRBJ1-4 gives the full variable domain: KAGVTQTPRYLIKTRGQQVTLSCSPISGHRSVSWYQQTPGQGLQFLFEYFSETQRNKGNFPGRFSGRQFSNSRSEMNVSTLELGDSALYLCASSSARDNGKLFFGSGTQLSVL.

DNA of the CDR3: TGTGCCAGCGTCGTCGTCAGGGGAGGTGAAGAGACCCAGTACTTC. It encodes CASVVVRGGEETQYF. This chain connects TRBV7-3 to TRBJ2-5; D may be TRBD1 or TRBD2 (6 bases each). The CDR3 totals 15 residues. V shed 8 bases and J shed 3 bases, with 19 bases lying between them. The germline V gene has CDR1 SGHTA and CDR2 FQGTGA.

This rearrangement joins TRBV7-8 to TRBJ1-5; no clear D gene. Per germline, CDR1 SGHVS and CDR2 FQNEAQ. The germline V and J ends were trimmed by 1 base and 0 bases, with 13 bases remaining between them. The CDR3 has 17 amino acids. The CDR3 DNA is TGTGCCAGCAGCTTAGTAGTCAGGAGCAATAGCAATCAGCCCCAGCATTTT. The encoded protein is CASSLVVRSNSNQPQHF. Together with reference TRBV7-8 and TRBJ1-5, the CDR3 gives the full variable domain: GAGVSQSPRYKVAKRGQDVALRCDPISGHVSLFWYQQALGQGPEFLTYFQNEAQLDKSGLPSDRFFAERPEGSVSTLKIQRTQQEDSAVYLCASSLVVRSNSNQPQHFGDGTRLSIL.

This clonotype was seen at least ten times. The J gene is TRBJ2-6, the V gene TRBV29-1; 8 nucleotides agree with TRBD2. This CDR3 is built from 14 residues. CDR1 is SQVTM and CDR2 is ANQGSEA in the germline V gene. V lost 5 bases, J lost 2 bases, and 2 bases stayed unmatched. DNA of the CDR3: TGCAGCGTTATGGGACTAGCTGGGGCCAACGTCCTGACTTTC. Protein sequence: CSVMGLAGANVLTF. Full variable domain (remainder filled in from reference TRBV29-1 and TRBJ2-6): SAVISQKPSRDICQRGTSLTIQCQVDSQVTMMFWYRQQPGQSLTLIATANQGSEATYESGFVIDKFPISRPNLTFSTLTVSNMSPEDSSIYLCSVMGLAGANVLTFGAGSRLTVL.

The chain is built from TRBV29-1 and TRBJ2-2; a possible D gene is TRBD2 (5 bases). There are 13 residues in the CDR3. Trimming cost V 8 bases and J 3 bases, with 13 bases left between them. Per germline, CDR1 SQVTM and CDR2 ANQGSEA. The CDR3 nucleotides are TGCAGCTTGGAGCGGCCCCACACCGGGGAGCTGTTTTTT. This codes for CSLERPHTGELFF.